This TCR beta chain was documented in a study of OX40 agonist ivuxolimab in advanced cancers. Study background: The study treated patients with ivuxolimab, an agonistic anti-OX40 (CD134) antibody. Participants averaged approximately 60 years of age (range about 23 to 90) and were about 85% male.

Blood sampling took place at baseline, cycle 4 day 1, and cycle 7 day 1. About this clone: Antigen unknown.

Study-wide results and caveats: No antigen was identified for the clonally expanded peripheral T cells.

Assay used: immunoSEQ multiplex PCR; TCRdb lists only in-frame clones, some missing. Of about 78,000 clones in the sample, 85% to 95% are singletons; the top ten hold 2.5% to 3%. The receptor was derived from an adult with an advanced solid tumor such as melanoma, head and neck, liver or kidney cancer. Here the sequenced sample was CD4+ or CD8+ T cells sorted from blood, taken in a trial of the OX40 agonist ivuxolimab.

As DNA, the CDR3 is TGTGCGAGCTTCACGGGCAGGGGCTCTGGAAACACCATATATTTT. This gives the protein CASFTGRGSGNTIYF. This chain links TRBV2 with TRBJ1-3, with D tentatively TRBD1 (6 bases). The CDR3 spans 15 residues. Germline assignment: CDR1 SNHLY and CDR2 FYNNEI.